Given below is one T cell receptor beta chain in context. This receptor's antigen is unknown. No much larger clone exists at a distance of one base, and base qualities are not known. CDR3 length: 14 amino acids, cysteine to phenylalanine. CDR3 DNA only is kept here, 42 bases in frame from base 1. The germline V gene (reference sequence) yields SGHNT for CDR1 and YYREEE for CDR2. The junction shows trimming of 2 bases on V and 2 bases on J, plus 10 bases between the germline ends. In Seattle, one collaborating source enrolled patients while the infection was active and tracked those patients longitudinally over the course of disease. Whole blood was collected in K2EDTA tubes by collaborating institutions according to the institutions' own protocols. For TCRbeta analysis, collaborator samples were shipped as frozen whole blood, as isolated PBMCs, or as DNA extracted from either sample type. These data are taken from a study of blood T cell repertoires in COVID-19 (dated by TCRdb to the early 2020s). For context, the study as a whole: Samples from collaborators originated in the United States, Italy and Spain and spanned both the acute and convalescent phases of COVID-19. The repertoires were released in a freely available public database intended as a resource for research on the immune response to SARS-CoV-2. Where HLA class I and class II types were available, the types were taken from metadata supplied by the sample provider, not from assay-based typing. The material from the prospective study consisted of cDNA or gDNA derived from T cells, B-cell-depleted T cells, or PBMCs. Nearly every sample came with metadata listing a de-identified subject ID, COVID-19 status, age in years and sex. Samples came from the ongoing ImmuneRACE study (first 160 participants) plus 1,254 subjects from 6 global collaborators. Deeply sampled blood TCRbeta repertoires from subjects exposed to, actively infected with, or recovered from COVID-19 were included in the dataset. The research as a whole found: The quantity of clinical and demographic metadata differed by source and by participant and was supplied without curation.

The immunoSEQ Assay, a bias-controlled multiplex PCR, was used to amplify TCRbeta CDR3 regions from genomic DNA. Concerning the study's data processing: Nucleated cell counts per sample were estimated from amplification of reference gene primers within the assay. To quantify the absolute abundance of each unique TCRbeta CDR3 rearrangement, sequence reads were collapsed and filtered. For each sample, productive Simpson clonality was calculated by taking the square root of Simpson's diversity index across productive rearrangements. What TCRdb holds here is the immuneACCESS table cut down to in-frame rearrangements. Part of the clones is not present; checked against another copy, under half of the missing clones reflect an unresolved V gene, and the others are unexplained. The V and J calls and the clone size are those of that table, but D and trimming were determined from the DNA. The sample data list 250,000 to 300,000 clones, and over 80% of these were observed just once. The ten largest clones capture about 9.4% of the sample.

The sequenced sample was peripheral blood. The sequence links TRBV5-4 to TRBJ2-5, and perhaps TRBD2 as D gene, on 5 matching bases. The sequence was collected from a woman between 70 and 85 years old with COVID-19, enrolled during active disease. Here the CDR3 is given as CASSLLGVQETQYF. DNA sequence: TGTGCCAGCAGCTTATTGGGAGTACAAGAGACCCAGTACTTC.